This TCR beta chain was retrieved from a study of blood T cell repertoires in COVID-19. Germline CDR1 and CDR2: LGHDT and YNNKEL (reference sequence). Trimming cost V 4 bases and J 6 bases; bases outside gene matches: 12. The CDR3 totals 17 residues. This table comes from immunoSEQ multiplex PCR, and its TCRdb copy is limited to in-frame clones, with some not included. The sample shows approximately 90,000 clones, 86% of them seen only once. Sequencing was carried out using peripheral blood. This receptor was taken from an elderly woman with acute or convalescent COVID-19. The chain is built from TRBV3-1 (or the pseudogene TRBV3-2) and TRBJ2-3; 11 nucleotides agree with TRBD2. The CDR3 DNA sequence: TGTGCCAGCAGCCGTTCTTTACTAGCGGGGGTTGCGGATACGCAGTATTTT. Its protein is CASSRSLLAGVADTQYF.